This T cell receptor beta chain is from a study of shared clonotypes between healthy human individuals. Some clones are missing from TCRdb's copy, which holds only in-frame ones; the method was immunoSEQ multiplex PCR. The repertoire holds about 470,000 clones, with roughly three quarters as singletons. Losses at the gene ends were 0 bases for V and 1 base for J; bases not matched to a gene: 3. Germline CDR1 reads SGHRS; CDR2 reads YFSETQ. There are 15 residues in the CDR3. This chain joins TRBV5-1 and TRBJ1-1; 7 bases match TRBD1. This receptor was taken from a woman aged 40-49 years in good health. Some clones in this sample may be carry-over from other donors' samples. Sample: PBMCs. The CDR3 is CASSLVRDRNTEAFF. The CDR3 DNA reads TGCGCCAGCAGCTTGGTTCGGGACAGGAACACTGAAGCTTTCTTT. The full variable domain, with the rest looked up from reference TRBV5-1 and TRBJ1-1, is KAGVTQTPRYLIKTRGQQVTLSCSPISGHRSVSWYQQTPGQGLQFLFEYFSETQRNKGNFPGRFSGRQFSNSRSEMNVSTLELGDSALYLCASSLVRDRNTEAFFGQGTRLTVV.